The rows below give T cell receptor beta chains drawn from one sample of a study of CD8 T cells in ankylosing spondylitis. MiXCR, run by TCRdb on the 5' RACE reads, gives a single entry per CDR3 protein. The table includes 250,000 to 350,000 distinct CDR3 sequences, roughly 8% detected once. The sequencing sample was made of blood, either unsorted or a sorted T cell fraction (not recorded which). The source of these receptors is a male donor with ankylosing spondylitis. Each CDR3 is given with its conserved first and last residue. The D gene is left open where the match is weak. A clone size is listed for some rows: how often the clone was seen (once, few, many), or a class if it is expanded.

J gene: TRBJ2-5; clone size: few; V gene: TRBV28; D gene: -; CDR3 protein: CASRPPEGVQETQYF
J gene: TRBJ2-2; clone size: -; V gene: TRBV6-1; D gene: -; CDR3 protein: CASSRNVDIGELFF
J gene: TRBJ1-5; clone size: few; V gene: TRBV5-4; D gene: -; CDR3 protein: CASSLAPGRQPQHF
J gene: TRBJ1-2; clone size: -; V gene: TRBV4-3; D gene: -; CDR3 protein: CASSQDRQRHGYTF
J gene: TRBJ2-7; clone size: -; V gene: TRBV29-1; D gene: -; CDR3 protein: CSVVPLMVQGEQYF
J gene: TRBJ2-1; clone size: many; V gene: TRBV6-4; D gene: TRBD2; CDR3 protein: CASSASGRAVSNEQFF
J gene: TRBJ2-5; clone size: few; V gene: TRBV5-1; D gene: -; CDR3 protein: CASSLAFGGRQETQYF
J gene: TRBJ1-1; clone size: few; V gene: TRBV11-3; D gene: -; CDR3 protein: CASSSGRGAAAFF
J gene: TRBJ2-3; clone size: -; V gene: TRBV7-9; D gene: -; CDR3 protein: CASSSSPDTQYF
J gene: TRBJ1-1; clone size: few; V gene: TRBV5-1; D gene: TRBD1; CDR3 protein: CASGTTGVNTEAFF
J gene: TRBJ1-2; clone size: many; V gene: TRBV13; D gene: -; CDR3 protein: CASSLGLYGYTF
J gene: TRBJ2-5; clone size: few; V gene: TRBV29-1; D gene: -; CDR3 protein: CSVTRGGETQYF
J gene: TRBJ2-4; clone size: few; V gene: TRBV6-2/TRBV6-3; D gene: -; CDR3 protein: CASSYLDTWTKNIQYF
J gene: TRBJ2-2; clone size: -; V gene: TRBV5-1; D gene: TRBD2; CDR3 protein: CASSLFSGANTGELFF
J gene: TRBJ2-3; clone size: few; V gene: TRBV4-3; D gene: -; CDR3 protein: CASSQDPGVGTQYF
J gene: TRBJ2-7; clone size: few; V gene: TRBV9; D gene: TRBD1; CDR3 protein: CASTPETGGYEQYF
J gene: TRBJ1-1; clone size: many; V gene: TRBV5-1; D gene: -; CDR3 protein: CASSLNVQGRTEAFF
J gene: TRBJ1-4; clone size: -; V gene: TRBV10-3; D gene: TRBD1; CDR3 protein: CAIGTANEKLFF
J gene: TRBJ1-6; clone size: -; V gene: TRBV14; D gene: -; CDR3 protein: CASSQVRGNSPLHF
J gene: TRBJ1-5; clone size: many; V gene: TRBV5-1; D gene: -; CDR3 protein: CASSLGTNSNQPQHF
J gene: TRBJ2-3; clone size: -; V gene: TRBV2; D gene: -; CDR3 protein: CASSGPIGSAQYF
J gene: TRBJ1-4; clone size: -; V gene: TRBV27; D gene: TRBD1; CDR3 protein: CATYETGGASNEKLFF
J gene: TRBJ1-5; clone size: -; V gene: TRBV9; D gene: TRBD1; CDR3 protein: CASSGQGKDQPQHF
J gene: TRBJ1-2; clone size: -; V gene: TRBV6-5; D gene: -; CDR3 protein: CASSWMAGGNYGYTF
J gene: TRBJ2-1; clone size: many; V gene: TRBV20-1; D gene: -; CDR3 protein: CSARDSGFGGEHNEQFF
J gene: TRBJ1-4; clone size: few; V gene: TRBV5-1; D gene: -; CDR3 protein: CASQPGHRDEKLFF
J gene: TRBJ2-6; clone size: few; V gene: TRBV5-1; D gene: -; CDR3 protein: CASSQTASGANVLTF
J gene: TRBJ2-2; clone size: few; V gene: TRBV2; D gene: TRBD2; CDR3 protein: CASSGSGLGAGELFF
J gene: TRBJ2-5; clone size: few; V gene: TRBV28; D gene: TRBD2; CDR3 protein: CASSLLRGFRASGRVGGETQYF
J gene: TRBJ2-2; clone size: many; V gene: TRBV12-3/TRBV12-4; D gene: TRBD1; CDR3 protein: CASSLNRQGAGELFF
J gene: TRBJ2-7; clone size: few; V gene: TRBV6-6; D gene: -; CDR3 protein: CASSPNREKQYF
J gene: TRBJ1-6; clone size: -; V gene: TRBV12-3/TRBV12-4; D gene: TRBD1; CDR3 protein: CASSTGQFGSPLHF
J gene: TRBJ2-1; clone size: -; V gene: TRBV13; D gene: -; CDR3 protein: CASTLGSVGEQFF